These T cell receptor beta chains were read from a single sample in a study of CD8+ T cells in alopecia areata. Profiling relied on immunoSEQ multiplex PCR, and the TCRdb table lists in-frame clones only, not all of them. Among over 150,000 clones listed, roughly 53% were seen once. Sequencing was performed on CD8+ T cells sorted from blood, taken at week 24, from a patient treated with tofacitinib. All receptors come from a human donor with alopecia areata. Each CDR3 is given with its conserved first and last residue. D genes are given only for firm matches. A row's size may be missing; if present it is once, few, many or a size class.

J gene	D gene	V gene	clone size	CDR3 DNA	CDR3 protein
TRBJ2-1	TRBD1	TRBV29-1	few	TGCAGCGTTGAAGGCTCCCCGACAGGGCGGAATGAGCAGTTCTTC	CSVEGSPTGRNEQFF
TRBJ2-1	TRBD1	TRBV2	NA	TGTGCCAGCAGTGGGCGGACAGGCAGCAATGAGCAGTTCTTC	CASSGRTGSNEQFF
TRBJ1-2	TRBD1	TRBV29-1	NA	TGCAGCGCTACAGGGGAGGACTATGGCTACACCTTC	CSATGEDYGYTF
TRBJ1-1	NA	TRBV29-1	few	TGCAGCGTTGAGGGTCTTCAGGGACCTGAAGCTTTCTTT	CSVEGLQGPEAFF
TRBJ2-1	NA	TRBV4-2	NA	TGTGCCAGCACCCAGGGTGGCTACAATGAGCAGTTCTTC	CASTQGGYNEQFF
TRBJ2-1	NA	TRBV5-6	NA	TGTGCCAGCAGCTTGTCGGCCGGTAACAATGAGCAGTTCTTC	CASSLSAGNNEQFF
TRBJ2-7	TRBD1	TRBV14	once	TGTGCCAGCAGCCAAGGTTTTACAGGGGGGAAGTCCTACGAGCAGTACTTC	CASSQGFTGGKSYEQYF
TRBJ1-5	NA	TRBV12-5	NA	TGTGCTAGTGGTTTGGTCTCCGACATCAGGGCTAGCAATCAGCCCCAGCATTTT	CASGLVSDIRASNQPQHF
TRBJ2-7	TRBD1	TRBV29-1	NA	TGCAGCGTCCGGGACAGTTACGAGCAGTACTTC	CSVRDSYEQYF
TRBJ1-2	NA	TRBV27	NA	TGTGCCAGCAGTAGCGGCAGCCTCTATGGCTACACCTTC	CASSSGSLYGYTF
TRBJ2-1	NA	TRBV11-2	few	TGTGCCAGCAGCTTAGAAAGTGGCCAAAGCTCCTACAATGAGCAGTTCTTC	CASSLESGQSSYNEQFF
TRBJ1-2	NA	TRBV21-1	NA	TGTGCCAGCAGCAGCAGAGAACCCTATGGCTACACCTTC	CASSSREPYGYTF
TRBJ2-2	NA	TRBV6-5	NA	TGTGCCAGCAGCCTTGGGACAACCGGGGAGCTGTTTTTT	CASSLGTTGELFF
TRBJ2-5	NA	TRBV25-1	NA	TGTGCCAGCAGTGACGGGGCCCAGTACTTC	CASSDGAQYF
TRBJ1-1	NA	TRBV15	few	TGTGCCACCAGCAGCGGGGGGCCTGAAGCTTTCTTT	CATSSGGPEAFF
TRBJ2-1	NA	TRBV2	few	TGTGCCAGCCGAACAGGGCGAGTCAATGAGCAGTTCTTC	CASRTGRVNEQFF
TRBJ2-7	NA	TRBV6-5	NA	TGTGCCAGCAGTTACTCGACGGGGTACGAGCAGTACTTC	CASSYSTGYEQYF
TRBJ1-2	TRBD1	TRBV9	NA	TGTGCCAGCAGGGCAATCACCGGGACAGCTTATGGCTACACCTTC	CASRAITGTAYGYTF
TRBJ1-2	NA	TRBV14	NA	TGTGCCAGCAGCCAAGCCCGCAAGGGAGGACCCTATGGCTACACCTTC	CASSQARKGGPYGYTF
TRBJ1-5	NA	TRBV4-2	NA	TGTGCCAGCAGATCGGACGGAAACAATCAGCCCCAGCATTTT	CASRSDGNNQPQHF
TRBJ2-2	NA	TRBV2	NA	TGTGCCAGCATGAGGACCGGGGAGCTGTTTTTT	CASMRTGELFF
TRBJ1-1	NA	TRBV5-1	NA	TGCGCCAGCAGCCTCGACAGGATGAACACTGAAGCTTTCTTT	CASSLDRMNTEAFF
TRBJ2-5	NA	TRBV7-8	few	TGTGCCAGCAACAGTGCAGTACCAGGGGAGACCCAGTACTTC	CASNSAVPGETQYF
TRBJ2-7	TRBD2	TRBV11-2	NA	TGTGCCAGCAGCGATAAAAGCGGGGGGGCCGGCGAGCAGTACTTC	CASSDKSGGAGEQYF
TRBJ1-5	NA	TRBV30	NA	TGTGCCTGGAGTCTGGGCCCTAGCAATCAGCCCCAGCATTTT	CAWSLGPSNQPQHF
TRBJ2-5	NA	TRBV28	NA	TGTGCCAGCATCGGCCTGGACAGCCAAGAGACCCAGTACTTC	CASIGLDSQETQYF
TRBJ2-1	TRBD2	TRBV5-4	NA	TGTGCCAGCAGCATGCGGACTAGCGGAGCTAATGAGCAGTTCTTC	CASSMRTSGANEQFF